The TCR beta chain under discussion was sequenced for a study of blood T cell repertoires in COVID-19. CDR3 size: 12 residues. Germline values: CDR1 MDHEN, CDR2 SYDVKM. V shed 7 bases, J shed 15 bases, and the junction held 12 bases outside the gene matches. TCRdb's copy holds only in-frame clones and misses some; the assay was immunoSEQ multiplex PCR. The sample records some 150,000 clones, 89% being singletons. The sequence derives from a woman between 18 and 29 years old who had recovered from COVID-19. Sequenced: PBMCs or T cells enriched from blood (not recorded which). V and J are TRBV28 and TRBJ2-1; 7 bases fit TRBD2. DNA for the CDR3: TGTGCCAGCACCACAACCGGGACTAAGTGGTTCTTC. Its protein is CASTTTGTKWFF. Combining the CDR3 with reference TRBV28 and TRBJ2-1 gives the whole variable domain DVKVTQSSRYLVKRTGEKVFLECVQDMDHENMFWYRQDPGLGLRLIYFSYDVKMKEKGDIPEGYSVSREKKERFSLILESASTNQTSMYLCASTTTGTKWFFGPGTRLTVL.